The 7 T cell receptor beta chains below come from one sample, sequenced in a study of blood T cell repertoires in COVID-19. Assay: immunoSEQ multiplex PCR; the TCRdb copy retains only in-frame clones and omits some. Of around 99,000 clones detected, approximately 79% appear once; the ten largest clones hold 15% to 20%. Sequencing was carried out using peripheral blood. The source of these receptors is a woman older than 75 with active or convalescent COVID-19.

The V call is TRBV7-3, the J call TRBJ2-2; 7 nucleotides line up with TRBD1. CDR1 SGHTA and CDR2 FQGTGA come from the germline V gene. The CDR3 spans 13 residues. Germline trimming cut 4 bases from V and 8 bases from J; bases unmatched to any gene: 4. The CDR3, as DNA: TGTGCCAGCAGCTCGATGGGACAGGGGGAGCTGTTTTTT. Amino acid sequence: CASSSMGQGELFF.

The V call is TRBV9, the J call TRBJ2-1; 9 bases align to TRBD2. The CDR3 consists of 17 residues. Germline CDR1 and CDR2: SGDLS and YYNGEE. The V segment lost 4 bases and the J segment 0 bases; nucleotides outside the gene matches: 8. The DNA for the CDR3 is TGTGCCAGCAGCAGGGGAGGCGGGAGGGCCTCCTACAATGAGCAGTTCTTC. Amino acids: CASSRGGGRASYNEQFF.

In regard to this clone: Compared with germline, one end of the junction differs, possibly owing to a read error. The chain couples TRBV5-1 to TRBJ2-4, with D perhaps assigned TRBD1 or TRBD2 (5 bases each). The CDR3 runs 14 residues. Germline assignment: CDR1 SGHRS and CDR2 YFSETQ. CDR3 DNA: TGTGCCAGCAGCTTGGGGCTCAGCGAGGGCATTCAGTACTTC. Translation: CASSLGLSEGIQYF.

V is TRBV2 and J is TRBJ1-1; D unclear. The CDR3 is made up of 15 amino acids. Trimming took 6 bases from V and 1 from J, leaving 15 bases between them. CDR1 SNHLY and CDR2 FYNNEI come from the germline V gene. CDR3 region: CASRAGGGSNTEAFF. The CDR3 nucleotides are TGTGCCAGCAGGGCGGGCGGCGGGTCGAACACTGAAGCTTTCTTT.

This clone was detected a few times. The same CDR3 also results from other DNA sequences found in this sample. The gene calls are TRBV7-9 and TRBJ2-7; a possible D gene is TRBD1 (8 bases). Germline loops: CDR1 SEHNR, CDR2 FQNEAQ (reference sequence). The CDR3 loop spans 14 amino acids. Trimming stripped 5 bases from V and 1 base from J, with 12 bases between. CDR3 sequence reads: CASSVQGGSYEQYF. The CDR3, as DNA: TGTGCCAGCAGCGTACAGGGGGGGTCCTACGAGCAGTACTTC.

The chain couples TRBV9 to TRBJ2-7, with TRBD2 matching 11 bases. V dropped 0 bases and J dropped 1; count of bases not matched to a gene: 6. CDR3 length: 17 residues. From germline, CDR1 is SGDLS and CDR2 YYNGEE. In nucleotides, the CDR3 is TGTGCCAGCAGCGTAGGTAGCGGGACTAGCGGTTCCTACGAGCAGTACTTC. This encodes CASSVGSGTSGSYEQYF.

The chain is built from TRBV5-6 and TRBJ2-3; weak D call: TRBD2 (5 bases). Germline V gene data show CDR1 as SGHDT and CDR2 as YYEEEE. The V end was cut by 4 bases, the J end by 5 bases, with 17 bases between. This CDR3 has 15 amino acids. CDR3 loop: CASSPGLAPGDTQYF. CDR3 nucleotide sequence: TGTGCCAGCAGCCCCGGACTCGCCCCTGGAGATACGCAGTATTTT.